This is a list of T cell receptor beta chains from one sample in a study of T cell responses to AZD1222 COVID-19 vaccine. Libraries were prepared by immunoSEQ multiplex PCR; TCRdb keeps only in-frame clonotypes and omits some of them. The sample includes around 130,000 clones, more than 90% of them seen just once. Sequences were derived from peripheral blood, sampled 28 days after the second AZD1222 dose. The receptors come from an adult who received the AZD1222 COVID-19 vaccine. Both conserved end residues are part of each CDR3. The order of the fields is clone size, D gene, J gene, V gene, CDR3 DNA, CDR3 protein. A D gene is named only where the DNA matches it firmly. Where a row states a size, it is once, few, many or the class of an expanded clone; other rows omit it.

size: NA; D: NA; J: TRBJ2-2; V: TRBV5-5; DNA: TGTGCCAGCATCCGGACGTTGAACACCGGGGAGCTGTTTTTT; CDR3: CASIRTLNTGELFF
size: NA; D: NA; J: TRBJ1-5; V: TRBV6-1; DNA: TGTGCCAGCAGTGAAGTCGGGGGACCTACATGGCAGCCCCAGCATTTT; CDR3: CASSEVGGPTWQPQHF
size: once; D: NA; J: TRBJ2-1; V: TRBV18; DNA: TGTGCCAGCTCACCCCCCCAGGGGGGTACCTACAATGAGCAGTTCTTC; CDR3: CASSPPQGGTYNEQFF
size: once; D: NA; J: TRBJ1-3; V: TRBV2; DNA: TGTGCCAGCCGACTAAACCAAAACACCATATATTTT; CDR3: CASRLNQNTIYF
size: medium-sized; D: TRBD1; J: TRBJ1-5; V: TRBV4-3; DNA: TGCGCCAGCAGCCAAGAAAGGGACAGGTATCAGCCCCAGCATTTT; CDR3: CASSQERDRYQPQHF
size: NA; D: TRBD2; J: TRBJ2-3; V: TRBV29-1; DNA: TGCAGCGTTACTAGCGGTACGCAGTATTTT; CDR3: CSVTSGTQYF
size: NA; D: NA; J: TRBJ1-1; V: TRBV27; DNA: TGTGCCAGCAGTTTGCAGACCACAGGTAACACTGAAGCTTTCTTT; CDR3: CASSLQTTGNTEAFF
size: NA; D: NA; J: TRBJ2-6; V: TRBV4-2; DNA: TGTGCCAGCAGCCAAGATGGGGGCGCTGGGGCCAACGTCCTGACTTTC; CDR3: CASSQDGGAGANVLTF
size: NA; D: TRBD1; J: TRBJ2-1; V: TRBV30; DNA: TGTGCCTGGAGCAAGGGACAGGGCTACAATGAGCAGTTCTTC; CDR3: CAWSKGQGYNEQFF
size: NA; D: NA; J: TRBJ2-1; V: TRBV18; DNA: TGTGCCAGCTCACCACCAGGAGGGGGTGTAAGGGGCAATGAGCAGTTCTTC; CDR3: CASSPPGGGVRGNEQFF
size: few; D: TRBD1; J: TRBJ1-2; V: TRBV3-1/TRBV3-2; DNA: TGTGCCAGCAGCTCCGGGACAGGGGCCTATGGCTACACCTTC; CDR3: CASSSGTGAYGYTF
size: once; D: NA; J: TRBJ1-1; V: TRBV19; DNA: TGTGCCAGTAGTATAGCTTCGAACACTGAAGCTTTCTTT; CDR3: CASSIASNTEAFF
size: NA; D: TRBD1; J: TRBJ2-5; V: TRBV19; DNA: TGTGCCAGTAGTTCCCAGGGGGCTCGGGAGACCCAGTACTTC; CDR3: CASSSQGARETQYF
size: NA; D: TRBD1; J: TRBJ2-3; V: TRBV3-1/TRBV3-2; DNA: TGTGCCAGCAGCCAAGACCCGGTGGGCAGGGGGAGCACAGATACGCAGTATTTT; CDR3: CASSQDPVGRGSTDTQYF
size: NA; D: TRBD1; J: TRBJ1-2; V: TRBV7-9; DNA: TGTGCCAGCAGCCCGTGGACAGGGCCTAACTATGGCTACACCTTC; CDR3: CASSPWTGPNYGYTF
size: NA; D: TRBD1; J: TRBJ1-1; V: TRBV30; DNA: TGTGCCTGGAGTACAGGGGAGGGTGAAGCTTTCTTT; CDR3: CAWSTGEGEAFF
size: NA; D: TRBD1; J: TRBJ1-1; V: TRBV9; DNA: TGTGCCAGCAGCTTGGGACAGGGGAGGACTGAAGCTTTCTTT; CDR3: CASSLGQGRTEAFF
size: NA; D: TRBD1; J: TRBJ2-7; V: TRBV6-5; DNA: TGTGCCAGCAGCCAACTGGGACAGGGAGACGAGCAGTACTTC; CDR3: CASSQLGQGDEQYF
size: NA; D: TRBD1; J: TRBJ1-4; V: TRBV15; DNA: TGTGCCACCAGCAGAGGAGGCGGGACAGGGGGCGAAAAACTGTTTTTT; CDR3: CATSRGGGTGGEKLFF
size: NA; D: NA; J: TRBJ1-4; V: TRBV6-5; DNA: TGTGCCAGCAGTTATGCGGCGGGACCAACTAATGAAAAACTGTTTTTT; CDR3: CASSYAAGPTNEKLFF
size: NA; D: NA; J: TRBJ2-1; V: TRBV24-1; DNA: TGTGCCACCAGTGGGAGGTTCTACAATGAGCAGTTCTTC; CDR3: CATSGRFYNEQFF
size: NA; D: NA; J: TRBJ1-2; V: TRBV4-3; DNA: TGCGCCAGCAGCCAAGATCAGGGTACCTATGGCTACACCTTC; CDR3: CASSQDQGTYGYTF
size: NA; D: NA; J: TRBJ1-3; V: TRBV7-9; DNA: TGTGCCAGCAGCCGCACCAGCTCTGGAAACACCATATATTTT; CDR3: CASSRTSSGNTIYF
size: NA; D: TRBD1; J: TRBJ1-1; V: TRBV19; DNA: TGTGCCAGTAGTAACCCCACGACGACAGGGGGTATTCAGAACACTGAAGCTTTCTTT; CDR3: CASSNPTTTGGIQNTEAFF
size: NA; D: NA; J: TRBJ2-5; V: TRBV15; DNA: TGTGCCACCAGCAGAGATTATGTACAGGGCCAAGAGACCCAGTACTTC; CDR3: CATSRDYVQGQETQYF
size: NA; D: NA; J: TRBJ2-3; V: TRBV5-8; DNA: TGTGCCAGCAGCACAGAGGACGGGGGTTACTCAGATACGCAGTATTTT; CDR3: CASSTEDGGYSDTQYF
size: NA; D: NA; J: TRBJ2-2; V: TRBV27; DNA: TGTGCCAGCAGCAAAAAATCCCTTGACAGGCTCACCGGGGAGCTGTTTTTT; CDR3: CASSKKSLDRLTGELFF
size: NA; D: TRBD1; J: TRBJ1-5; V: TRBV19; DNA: TGTGCCAGTAGAGACAGGGACAATCAGCCCCAGCATTTT; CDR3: CASRDRDNQPQHF
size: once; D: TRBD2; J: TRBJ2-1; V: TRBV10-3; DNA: TGTGCCATCAGTGAGAGCGGGAGCCAGGCCAATGAGCAGTTCTTC; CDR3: CAISESGSQANEQFF
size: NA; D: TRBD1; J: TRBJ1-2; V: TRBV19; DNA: TGTGCCAGTAGTATATTACAGGGGGGCTATGGCTACACCTTC; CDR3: CASSILQGGYGYTF
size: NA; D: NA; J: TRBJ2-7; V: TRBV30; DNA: TGTGCCTGGAGGTTAGGGGCGCAGAACGAGCAGTACTTC; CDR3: CAWRLGAQNEQYF
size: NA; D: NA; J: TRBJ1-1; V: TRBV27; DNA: TGTGCCAGCAGTTTATTGGGGGTGAACACTGAAGCTTTCTTT; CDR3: CASSLLGVNTEAFF
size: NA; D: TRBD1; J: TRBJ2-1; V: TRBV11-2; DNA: TGTGCCAGCAGCTTAGTAGGGGGGACAGGGGCGAATGAGCAGTTCTTC; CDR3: CASSLVGGTGANEQFF
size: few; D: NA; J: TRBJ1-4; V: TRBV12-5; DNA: TGTGCTAGTGGTTTACCCTCCAGGGGCCGTAGTGAAAAACTGTTTTTT; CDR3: CASGLPSRGRSEKLFF
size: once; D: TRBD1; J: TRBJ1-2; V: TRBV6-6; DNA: TGTGCCAGCACCCGGGACAGGGCGGATGGCTACACCTTC; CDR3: CASTRDRADGYTF
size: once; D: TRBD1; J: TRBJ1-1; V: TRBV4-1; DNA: TGCGCCAGCGGGGTTGACAGGGTCGAACGCCGCACTGAAGCTTTCTTT; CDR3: CASGVDRVERRTEAFF
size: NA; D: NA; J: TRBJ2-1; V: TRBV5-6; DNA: TGTGCCAGCAGCCTACCGGGACTCATATCCTACAATGAGCAGTTCTTC; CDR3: CASSLPGLISYNEQFF
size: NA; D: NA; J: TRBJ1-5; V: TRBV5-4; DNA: TGTGCCAGCAGCTTGGACAGGGGCAATCAGCCCCAGCATTTT; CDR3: CASSLDRGNQPQHF
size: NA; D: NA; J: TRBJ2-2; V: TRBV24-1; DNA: TGTGCCACCAGTAACCAGTTCACCGGGGAGCTGTTTTTT; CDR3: CATSNQFTGELFF
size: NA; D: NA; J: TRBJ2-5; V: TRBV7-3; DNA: TGTGCCAGCAGCTTTGGTGGCGGCCAAGAGACCCAGTACTTC; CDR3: CASSFGGGQETQYF
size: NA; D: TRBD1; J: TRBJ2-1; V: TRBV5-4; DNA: TGTGCCAGCAGCACGGGAGGACAGGGGGGTGTCAATGAGCAGTTCTTC; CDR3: CASSTGGQGGVNEQFF
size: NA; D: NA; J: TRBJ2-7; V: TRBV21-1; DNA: TGTGCCAGCAGCAAAAAAACAGGGCCCCGCTACGAGCAGTACTTC; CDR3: CASSKKTGPRYEQYF
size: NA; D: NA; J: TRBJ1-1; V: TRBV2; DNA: TGTGCCAGCAGTGTTCGAGGGGCTGGGAACACTGAAGCTTTCTTT; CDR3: CASSVRGAGNTEAFF
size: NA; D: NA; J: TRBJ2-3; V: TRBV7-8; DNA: TGTGCCAGCAGGACCAACCAGGGGGATACGCAGTATTTT; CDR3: CASRTNQGDTQYF
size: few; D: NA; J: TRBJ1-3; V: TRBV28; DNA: TGTGCCAGCAGTCCCCGCGTCCTTGGAAACACCATATATTTT; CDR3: CASSPRVLGNTIYF
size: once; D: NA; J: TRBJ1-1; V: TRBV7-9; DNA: TGTGCCAGCAGCTTATGGGCCGCGAACACTGAAGCTTTCTTT; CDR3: CASSLWAANTEAFF
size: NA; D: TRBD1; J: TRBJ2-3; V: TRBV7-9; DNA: TGTGCCGTCCCCGCAGGGGGCGGCACAGATACGCAGTATTTT; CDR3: CAVPAGGGTDTQYF
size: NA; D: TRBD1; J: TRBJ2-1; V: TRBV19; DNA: TGTGCCAGTACCCGGACAGGGAGCTCCTACAATGAGCAGTTCTTC; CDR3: CASTRTGSSYNEQFF
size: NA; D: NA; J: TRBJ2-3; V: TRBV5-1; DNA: TGCGCCAGCAGCTTCGGACTTAGCACAGATACGCAGTATTTT; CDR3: CASSFGLSTDTQYF
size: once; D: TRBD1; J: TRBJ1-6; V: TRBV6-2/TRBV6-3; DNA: TGTGCCAGCAGTTACGACAGGGGGGCCTATAATTCACCCCTCCACTTT; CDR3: CASSYDRGAYNSPLHF
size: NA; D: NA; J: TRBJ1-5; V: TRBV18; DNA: TGTGCCAGCTCACCAGTGGCGGGTGAAGATCAGCCCCAGCATTTT; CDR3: CASSPVAGEDQPQHF
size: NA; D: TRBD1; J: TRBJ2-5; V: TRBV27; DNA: TGTGCCAGCAGTGGACAGGGAGAGACCCAGTACTTC; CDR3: CASSGQGETQYF
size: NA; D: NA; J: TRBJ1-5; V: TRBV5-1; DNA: TGCGCCAGCAGCTTGGCCGGGGGGGCTCGCAATCAGCCCCAGCATTTT; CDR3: CASSLAGGARNQPQHF
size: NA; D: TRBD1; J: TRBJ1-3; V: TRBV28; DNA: TGTGCCAGCAAGCAGACAGGGGAGGACCGTAGAAACACCATATATTTT; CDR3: CASKQTGEDRRNTIYF
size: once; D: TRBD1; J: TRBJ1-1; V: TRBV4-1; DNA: TGCGCCAGCAGTCACGGGCAGGGGGCCAACTTAAACACTGAAGCTTTCTTT; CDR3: CASSHGQGANLNTEAFF
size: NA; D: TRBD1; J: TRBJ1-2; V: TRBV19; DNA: TGTGCCAGTGGACGACAGGGGGCGGGAGGCTACACCTTC; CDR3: CASGRQGAGGYTF
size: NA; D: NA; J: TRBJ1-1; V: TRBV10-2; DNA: TGCGCCAGCAGTGAGCACGGGGCCGAAGCTTTCTTT; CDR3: CASSEHGAEAFF
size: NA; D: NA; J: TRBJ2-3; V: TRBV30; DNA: TGTGCCTGGAGCCGACTGACAGATACGCAGTATTTT; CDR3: CAWSRLTDTQYF
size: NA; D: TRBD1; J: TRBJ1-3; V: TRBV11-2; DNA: TGTGCCAGCAGCTTACCCACAGGGGGCCGCGGCAACACCATATATTTT; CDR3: CASSLPTGGRGNTIYF
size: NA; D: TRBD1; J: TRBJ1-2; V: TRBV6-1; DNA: TGTGCCAGCAGTGACCTGACAGGGCTTAGTTCCTATGGCTACACCTTC; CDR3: CASSDLTGLSSYGYTF